The clone carrying this T cell receptor beta chain was seen only a few times. Its antigen is unknown. Via MiXCR, TCRdb re-called the 5' RACE reads, giving one row per CDR3 protein. In the table there are 200,000 to 250,000 distinct CDR3 sequences, 7.5% to 10% of which are singletons. This sample was taken from a study of T-cell memory formation after mild COVID-19. Study information: TCR clusters were mostly confined to one donor each. Broader study findings: While clones contracting from day 15 to 85 were balanced between CD4 and CD8, later expanders leaned CD4+.

The receptor was isolated from a young man who had mild COVID-19 (a few samples of this study predate the infection). Cell type and time point are not known. Specimen: PBMCs or a T cell subset sorted from them (not recorded which).

The chain's CDR3 is CASSDGPNQPQHF. The CDR3 DNA is TGCGCCAGCAGCGATGGTCCAAATCAGCCCCAGCATTTT. The chain is built from TRBV5-1 and TRBJ1-5; D unclear. Trimming shortened V by 4 bases and J by 4 bases, and 9 bases separated the two germline ends. The CDR3 totals 13 residues. CDR1 SGHRS and CDR2 YFSETQ come from the germline V gene.